This TCR beta chain was obtained from a study of T cells after yellow fever vaccination. Study overall: Fractions of low cell number were prepared using SMART-Seq v4 Ultra Low Input.

General study results and limits: Peak timing came faster in the weaker secondary response, day 5 versus 15.

This CDR3 is built from 13 residues. Unmatched junction bases numbered 3, after V lost 8 bases and J lost 2 bases. Germline CDR1 SQVTM, CDR2 ANQGSEA. Ten or more counts support this clonotype. Antigen: not known. TCRdb passed the 5' RACE reads through MiXCR, listing each CDR3 protein once. The sample lists 250,000 to 400,000 distinct CDR3 sequences; over 4% were seen once. The rearrangement uses TRBV29-1 and TRBJ2-3, with 11 bases identical to TRBD2. The sample here was PBMCs, taken 5 days after the yellow fever booster vaccination. The clonotype originates from a man aged 18 to 30 who received the YFV17D yellow fever vaccine. The CDR3 coding sequence is TGCAGCTTACTAGCGGGGGACACAGATACGCAGTATTTT. This sequence encodes CSLLAGDTDTQYF.